Shown below are 17 T cell receptor beta chains from a single sample sequenced in a study of blood T cell repertoires in COVID-19. Sequencing was performed with immunoSEQ multiplex PCR; in TCRdb, only in-frame clones are kept and a portion is missing. Counted here are 140,000 to 150,000 clones, approximately 86% occurring once; the ten biggest clones make up about 3%. Sequenced: peripheral blood. These receptors were obtained from a woman in her thirties or forties with active or convalescent COVID-19.

This clone showed up just once. The chain employs TRBV15 and TRBJ1-3; 7 positions match TRBD1. The V gene end was trimmed by 6 bases and the J gene end by 1 base; junction bases not matched to a gene: 6. The CDR3 extends over 15 amino acids. Per the germline V gene, CDR1 is LNHNV and CDR2 is YYDKDF (reference sequence). The CDR3 DNA is TGTGCCACCAGGGATACAGGGGTGTCTGGAAACACCATATATTTT. Translated: CATRDTGVSGNTIYF. Drawing the rest from reference TRBV15 and TRBJ1-3, the complete variable domain is DAMVIQNPRYQVTQFGKPVTLSCSQTLNHNVMYWYQQKSSQAPKLLFHYYDKDFNNEADTPDNFQSRRPNTSFCFLDIRSPGLGDTAMYLCATRDTGVSGNTIYFGEGSWLTVV.

The chain couples TRBV19 to TRBJ1-1; maybe TRBD1 (5 bases). From germline, CDR1 is LNHDA and CDR2 SQIVND (reference sequence). This CDR3 is built from 15 residues. Trimming removed 5 bases at V and 3 bases at J, with 16 bases between. CDR3 amino acids: CASSPGRWGDTEAFF. Written as DNA, the CDR3 is TGTGCCAGTAGTCCGGGTCGTTGGGGGGACACTGAAGCTTTCTTT.

This clone was seen once. The rearrangement uses TRBV19 and TRBJ1-3; D gene ambiguous. The germline CDR1 and CDR2 sequences are LNHDA and SQIVND (reference sequence). V was trimmed by 8 bases and J by 4 bases, leaving 18 bases between them. CDR3 length: 15 residues. As DNA, the CDR3 is TGTGCCAGTCTTGAACCAGCCCCGAGGGGAAACACCATATATTTT. Amino acids: CASLEPAPRGNTIYF.

This rearrangement joins TRBV19 to TRBJ1-4; perhaps TRBD1 as D (6 bases). The germline CDR1 and CDR2 sequences are LNHDA and SQIVND (reference sequence). The germline V and J ends were trimmed by 6 bases and 8 bases, with 25 bases remaining between them. The CDR3 sequence is 17 residues long. The CDR3 region is CASRSPRQVTLKEKLFF. The DNA of the CDR3 is TGTGCCAGTAGATCACCGAGACAGGTTACCCTCAAAGAAAAACTGTTTTTT.

In this sample, this clone turned up a few times. The rearrangement joins TRBV4-3 to TRBJ1-5; D uncertain. The CDR3 covers 15 residues. In germline, CDR1 is LGHNA, CDR2 YSLEER. With 0 bases removed from V and 8 bases from J, the gap between germline ends came to 14 bases. CDR3 in amino acids: CASSQDHHPSEPQHF. CDR3 nucleotide sequence: TGCGCCAGCAGCCAAGATCATCATCCCAGTGAGCCCCAGCATTTT.

The genes are TRBV2 and TRBJ2-2, with 7 bases matching TRBD1. V shed 4 bases, J shed 2 bases, and the junction held 4 bases outside the gene matches. CDR1 and CDR2 from the germline V gene are SNHLY and FYNNEI. The CDR3 loop spans 15 amino acids. In DNA, the CDR3 is TGTGCCAGCAGTGGACAGGGATTTAACACCGGGGAGCTGTTTTTT. This translates into CASSGQGFNTGELFF.

The rearrangement links TRBV19 to TRBJ2-1; a weak D match, TRBD2 (6 bases). The CDR3 runs to 14 residues. The germline gives CDR1 LNHDA, CDR2 SQIVND (reference sequence). V shed 5 bases and J shed 12 bases, with 20 bases lying between them. For the CDR3, the DNA is TGTGCCAGTAGTGTTCTAGCGACACCGGACGGGCAGTTCTTC. Amino acid sequence: CASSVLATPDGQFF.

This clone was observed a handful of times. V usage is TRBV4-1 and J usage is TRBJ2-7; no clear D. CDR1 MGHRA and CDR2 YSYEKL come from the germline V gene. The CDR3 extends over 13 amino acids. The V and J ends lost 5 bases and 6 bases respectively, with 14 bases between them. CDR3 amino acids: CASSSSEVGEQYF. The CDR3 region has the DNA TGCGCCAGCAGCTCGTCAGAGGTTGGCGAGCAGTACTTC.

V is TRBV5-1 and J is TRBJ2-1; a weak D match, TRBD1 (5 bases). Germline V CDR1 and CDR2: SGHRS, YFSETQ. CDR3 length equals 14 residues. Trimming took off 0 bases at V and 7 bases at J, with 11 bases between the two ends. CDR3 in amino acids: CASSLGGPENEQFF. CDR3 DNA sequence: TGCGCCAGCAGCTTGGGGGGCCCCGAGAATGAGCAGTTCTTC.

The rearrangement uses TRBV27 and TRBJ1-1, with D tentatively TRBD1 (5 bases). V lost 10 bases and J 1 base, leaving 10 bases between the germline ends. The germline V gene has CDR1 MNHEY and CDR2 SMNVEV (reference sequence). This CDR3 is 12 amino acids long. The DNA of the CDR3 is TGTGCCACCGGGACTGCGAACACTGAAGCTTTCTTT. It yields the protein CATGTANTEAFF.

CDR3 sequence: CASRRTPNTGELFF. The CDR3 bases are TGTGCCAGCCGACGGACTCCGAACACCGGGGAGCTGTTTTTT. The chain recombines TRBV7-2 with TRBJ2-2; D might be TRBD2 (5 bases). Trimming stripped 8 bases from V and 0 bases from J, with 10 bases between. CDR1 is SGHTA and CDR2 is FQGNSA in the germline V gene. This CDR3 comprises 14 residues.

The V call is TRBV11-2, the J call TRBJ2-4; TRBD1 aligns across 10 bases. Trimming took 0 bases from V and 5 from J; bases not matched to a gene: 1. The CDR3 covers 15 residues. The germline V gene has CDR1 SGHAT and CDR2 FQNNGV. CDR3 nucleotides: TGTGCCAGCAGCTTAGACGGGACAGGGGAAAACATTCAGTACTTC. Translating gives CASSLDGTGENIQYF.

The rearrangement uses TRBV28 and TRBJ2-6; 11 bases match TRBD1. Per the germline V gene, CDR1 is MDHEN and CDR2 is SYDVKM. Trimming took 5 bases from V and 1 from J; bases not matched to a gene: 16. This CDR3 region has 21 residues. The DNA of the CDR3 is TGTGCCAGCAGTCCACCCAGGACAGGGGGCTACGTCTGGTCTGGGGCCAACGTCCTGACTTTC. The encoded protein is CASSPPRTGGYVWSGANVLTF.

This clone was detected only once. The chain links TRBV2 to TRBJ1-1, with 10 bases aligning to TRBD1. CDR1 SNHLY and CDR2 FYNNEI come from the germline V gene. V dropped 11 bases and J dropped 7; count of bases not matched to a gene: 4. The CDR3 consists of 11 residues. The DNA of the CDR3 is TGTGCCGGACAGGGGGGCCTTGAAGCTTTCTTT. This translates into CAGQGGLEAFF. Filled out from reference TRBV2 and TRBJ1-1, the complete variable domain reads EPEVTQTPSHQVTQMGQEVILRCVPISNHLYFYWYRQILGQKVEFLVSFYNNEISEKSEIFDDQFSVERPDGSNFTLKIRSTKLEDSAMYFCAGQGGLEAFFGQGTRLTVV.

The V gene is TRBV28, the J gene TRBJ1-2; 7 bases match TRBD1. J was trimmed by 4 bases and V by 7 bases; bases with no gene match: 12. Germline CDR1 MDHEN, CDR2 SYDVKM. This CDR3 spans 15 amino acids. CDR3 amino acids: CASIELADRVYGYTF. In DNA form, the CDR3 reads TGTGCCAGCATCGAGCTGGCCGACAGGGTCTATGGCTACACCTTC.

This chain joins TRBV28 and TRBJ1-2; TRBD1 agrees at 12 bases. V shed 3 bases, J shed 3 bases, and the junction held 8 bases outside the gene matches. This CDR3 comprises 17 residues. Germline lookup yields CDR1 MDHEN and CDR2 SYDVKM. CDR3: CASSLTGTGGAHYGYTF. The CDR3 DNA sequence: TGTGCCAGCAGTTTGACCGGGACAGGGGGCGCGCACTATGGCTACACCTTC.

The rearrangement uses TRBV28 and TRBJ1-6, with D possibly TRBD1 on 5 matching bases. The germline CDR1 and CDR2 sequences are MDHEN and SYDVKM. The V and J ends lost 8 bases and 0 bases respectively, with 17 bases between them. This CDR3 comprises 17 residues. In DNA, the CDR3 is TGTGCCAGCGGTGGGGGGGACGCCCTCTCCTATAATTCACCCCTCCACTTT. It translates to CASGGGDALSYNSPLHF.